The TCR beta chain under discussion was sequenced for a study of T-cell reconstitution after alpha-beta-depleted transplantation in children. Study conclusions and caveats: T cells produced anew were the main source of T-cell counts and diversity one year after transplant.

This clonotype has just a few counts. Its antigen is as yet unknown. This CDR3 is built from 14 residues. Trimming removed 1 base at V and 8 bases at J, with 9 bases between. Unique molecular identifiers were incorporated when the TCRbeta library was constructed. TCRdb processed the PCR reads anew with MiXCR; each CDR3 protein has one entry. The table shows 540,000 or so distinct CDR3 sequences, with 23% occurring only once. V is TRBV12-3 or TRBV12-4 and J is TRBJ1-6, with a tentative D call TRBD1 (6 bases). This specimen was PBMCs, mostly from graft donor cells, taken 360 days after TCRalphabeta/CD19-depleted stem cell transplant. The receptor was isolated from a boy younger than two who had a stem cell transplant for acute myeloid leukemia, so the T cells may come from the graft donor. CDR3 sequence (DNA): TGTGCCAGCAGTTTAGGAGGGGGAGATTCACCCCTCCACTTT. It encodes CASSLGGGDSPLHF.